This T cell receptor beta chain is drawn from a study of blood T cells in healthy people across ages. The germline V gene encodes CDR1 SGHVS and CDR2 FNYEAQ. After removal of 0 bases from V and 2 bases from J, the junction contained 3 bases not matched to a gene. This CDR3 is 15 amino acids long. Next came a second PCR, run for about 6 to 12 cycles, which used a sample-barcoded 5' primer along with a J-beta primer mix. MiXCR, applied by TCRdb to the 5' RACE reads, yields one record per CDR3 protein. The table lists about 640,000 distinct CDR3 sequences, roughly 43% of them singletons. V usage is TRBV7-6 and J usage is TRBJ2-7; 8 bases agree with TRBD2. Sequencing was performed on blood. This TCR came from a man older than 75 in good health. In DNA form, the CDR3 reads TGTGCCAGCAGCTTAGCGGGAGCGGGAGCCTACGAGCAGTACTTC. It is translated as CASSLAGAGAYEQYF.